Sequencing of this TCR beta chain was carried out in a study of blood T cell repertoires in COVID-19. On the study more broadly: Specimens from acute and convalescent COVID-19 originated in the United States, Italy and Spain. Sources were T cells, B-cell-depleted T cells, or PBMCs; the material itself was cDNA or gDNA.

Authors' data handling: Quantification of nucleated cells was approximated via reference gene primer amplification. Here immunoSEQ multiplex PCR was the method, and the copy in TCRdb shows in-frame clones only, minus some. V and J calls and clone size are copied from that table; D and trimming were computed from the DNA. The sample yields about 220,000 clones, around 83% seen once. The sequence was obtained from a man aged 50 or older with active or convalescent COVID-19. The sample was peripheral blood.

The chain's CDR3 is CASSQGTGVLGYGYTF. CDR3 nucleotide sequence: TGCGCCAGCAGCCAAGGGACAGGGGTTCTCGGCTATGGCTACACCTTC. The chain carries TRBV4-3 and TRBJ1-2; 9 bases line up with TRBD1. Trimming removed 1 base from V and 4 bases from J; junction bases left unmatched: 7. The CDR3 consists of 16 residues. CDR1 is LGHNA, CDR2 YSLEER, per germline.